Detailed here is one TCR beta chain. Its antigen is as yet unknown. Prominent immunodeficiency with autoinflammation defined PRAID. This specimen comes from a study of stem cell transplantation in POMP-related autoinflammatory disease. As for the study in general: The study hypothesized thymoproteasome defects skew the TRB repertoire via impaired CD8+ selection.

The table came from immunoSEQ multiplex PCR; TCRdb's copy has only in-frame clones and leaves some out. The sample holds some 33,000 clones, about 86% seen once. General observations from the study: A trend toward lower repertoire diversity and greater clonality appeared in every analyzed T-cell subset of PRAID patients.

Trimming took 4 bases from V and 5 from J, leaving 14 bases between them. Germline lookup yields CDR1 SNHLY and CDR2 FYNNEI. This CDR3 comprises 14 residues. Sequenced material: CD4+ T cells from PBMCs, taken before stem cell transplantation. The chain joins TRBV2 to TRBJ1-2; D is possibly TRBD1 (6 bases). The sequence was obtained from a human donor with POMP-related autoinflammation and immune dysregulation (PRAID). The CDR3 bases are TGTGCCAGCAGTGTCGGGGGGCACCTTTATGGCTACACCTTC. It yields the protein CASSVGGHLYGYTF. Variable domain in full (rest from reference TRBV2 and TRBJ1-2): EPEVTQTPSHQVTQMGQEVILRCVPISNHLYFYWYRQILGQKVEFLVSFYNNEISEKSEIFDDQFSVERPDGSNFTLKIRSTKLEDSAMYFCASSVGGHLYGYTFGSGTRLTVV.